What follows are 10 T cell receptor beta chains derived from one specimen sequenced in a study of STAT5B mutations in CD4+ large granular lymphocyte leukemia (dated by TCRdb to between 2021 and 2024). To prepare the library, the immunoSEQ multiplex PCR assay was applied. TCRdb holds this immuneACCESS table with in-frame rearrangements only. Some clones are missing; in checked studies, unresolved V genes explain under half, and the rest has no known cause. The sample includes approximately 34,000 clones, with roughly 72% observed a single time. The top ten clonotypes cover roughly 2% of the sample. Specimen: CD4+ T cells from blood buffy coats. The receptor source for this set is a human donor in good health.

The table lists this clone with a few counts. J is TRBJ1-3 and V is TRBV10-3, with TRBD1 matching 7 bases. The germline V gene encodes CDR1 ENHRY and CDR2 SYGVKD. There are 16 residues in the CDR3. Trimming at V came to 4 bases and at J to 2 bases, leaving 8 bases not matched to a gene. In DNA, the CDR3 is TGTGCCATCAGTGCCGGGGACAGTAGTACTGGAAACACCATATATTTT. Its translation: CAISAGDSSTGNTIYF.

V usage is TRBV2 and J usage is TRBJ2-5, with D unresolved. V lost 3 bases and J 5 bases, leaving 4 bases between the germline ends. This CDR3 comprises 11 residues. In germline, CDR1 is SNHLY, CDR2 FYNNEI. CDR3 sequence: CASSDWETQYF. The CDR3 DNA sequence: TGTGCCAGCAGTGATTGGGAGACCCAGTACTTC.

The chain links TRBV11-3 to TRBJ2-5; D is ambiguous. V was pared by 2 bases and J by 5 bases, with 9 bases between. Germline V CDR1 and CDR2: SGHNT, YENEEA. This CDR3 has 13 amino acids. The CDR3 spells CASSLIDGETQYF. CDR3 in DNA: TGTGCCAGCAGCTTAATCGACGGGGAGACCCAGTACTTC.

V usage is TRBV7-9 and J usage is TRBJ2-6; D unresolved. Trimming took 3 bases from V and 2 from J, leaving 2 bases between them. Germline lookup yields CDR1 SEHNR and CDR2 FQNEAQ (reference sequence). The length of the CDR3 is 13 residues. Here the CDR3 DNA reads TGTGCCAGCAGCTTGGCTGGGGCCAACGTCCTGACTTTC. It translates to CASSLAGANVLTF.

The CDR3 DNA sequence: TGTGCCAGCAGTGGGATGGTTAGTCTAGCCAAAAACATTCAGTACTTC. Translating it yields CASSGMVSLAKNIQYF. The chain has TRBV2 and TRBJ2-4; D is ambiguous. Trimming took 4 bases from V and 0 from J, leaving 13 bases between them. CDR3 length equals 16 residues. The germline V gene encodes CDR1 SNHLY and CDR2 FYNNEI.

The chain combines TRBV10-3 with TRBJ2-5; TRBD2 is a possible D gene (6 bases). CDR1 and CDR2 (germline): ENHRY, SYGVKD. The CDR3 length is 17 residues. Trimming shortened V by 0 bases and J by 7 bases, and 21 bases separated the two germline ends. CDR3 region: CAISESEQWDSMGTQYF. CDR3 bases: TGTGCCATCAGTGAGTCAGAACAGTGGGACTCCATGGGGACCCAGTACTTC.

J is TRBJ2-1 and V is TRBV5-4; 7 bases agree with TRBD1. The V gene's germline CDR1 is SGHNT and CDR2 YYREEE (reference sequence). Trimming at V came to 4 bases and at J to 1 base, leaving 11 bases not matched to a gene. The CDR3 has 17 amino acids. The CDR3 sequence: CASSPGQDMGSYNEQFF. The CDR3 DNA reads TGTGCCAGCAGCCCCGGACAGGACATGGGATCCTACAATGAGCAGTTCTTC.

V usage is TRBV2 and J usage is TRBJ1-1, with a possible D match to TRBD1 (6 bases). The V gene lost 6 bases and the J gene lost 4 bases, with 18 bases spanning the gap. Germline CDR1 and CDR2: SNHLY and FYNNEI. This CDR3 contains 15 residues. CDR3 nucleotides: TGTGCCAGCAGGGCTAGACCCGGAGGGGGCACTGAAGCTTTCTTT. It yields the protein CASRARPGGGTEAFF.

This chain uses TRBV5-1 with TRBJ1-6; possibly TRBD1 for D (5 bases). The CDR3 loop spans 15 amino acids. CDR1 and CDR2 (germline): SGHRS, YFSETQ. Between the trimmed V and J ends, which lost 0 bases and 6 bases, there was a span of 10 bases. CDR3 in amino acids: CASSLDGGFNSPLHF. The CDR3, as DNA: TGCGCCAGCAGCTTGGATGGGGGATTTAATTCACCCCTCCACTTT.

This clone came up a few times. The V gene is TRBV23-1, the J gene TRBJ1-2; TRBD1 might be the D (5 bases). TRBV23-1 qualifies as an ORF whose function is uncertain. Trimming cost V 7 bases and J 4 bases, with 13 bases left between them. The CDR3 consists of 13 residues. The CDR3 spells CASKLGDPYGYTF. The CDR3 nucleotides read TGCGCCAGCAAATTAGGGGACCCCTATGGCTACACCTTC.